The 32 T cell receptor beta chains below all came from one sample that was sequenced in a study of regulatory T cells in long-lasting Graves disease. Both iRepertoire HTBI primers and Arm-PCR of CDR3 regions were used to build the TCR beta libraries. MiXCR was run by TCRdb on the multiplex PCR reads, yielding one entry per CDR3 protein. Counted here are roughly 500,000 distinct CDR3 sequences, around a fifth occurring once; the ten biggest clones make up roughly 7%. Time point denoted: persistent/refractory GD, antithyroid drugs over 5 years with positive TRAb. There was RNA extracted from PBMCs, and the TCR library was made from it. This specimen consisted of peripheral blood mononuclear cells (PBMCs), obtained when the disease was refractory, from a patient treated with antithyroid drugs. The receptor set was obtained from a female donor with Graves disease.

This clonotype was counted ten times or more. The V call is TRBV19, the J call TRBJ2-5; D possibly corresponds to TRBD2 (7 bases). The CDR3 runs to 17 residues. V was clipped by 4 bases and J by 2 bases, with 20 bases between them. Germline loops: CDR1 LNHDA, CDR2 SQIVND (reference sequence). CDR3 DNA sequence: TGTGCCAGTAGTAGATCCACAGGGTTCGGGGGGCAAGAGACCCAGTACTTC. This codes for CASSRSTGFGGQETQYF.

Comment on this clonotype: This may stem from a read error, because a much larger clone lies one nucleotide away. The chain recombines TRBV6-5 with TRBJ2-7; 12 positions match TRBD2. The germline CDR1 and CDR2 sequences are MNHEY and SVGAGI. The CDR3 sequence is 17 residues long. The CDR3 nucleotides read TGTGCCAGCAGTTACTCGAACCCGGGACTAGCGGGCTACGAGCAGCACTTC. Protein: CASSYSNPGLAGYEQHF.

This clonotype was observed a handful of times. The chain has TRBV27 and TRBJ2-7; the match to TRBD1 covers 8 bases. The CDR3 runs to 14 residues. Germline assignment: CDR1 MNHEY and CDR2 SMNVEV (reference sequence). J lost 2 bases, V lost 3 bases, and 3 bases had no gene match. This CDR3 reads CASSFQTGAYEQYF. DNA for the CDR3: TGTGCCAGCAGTTTCCAGACAGGGGCCTACGAGCAGTACTTC.

This clonotype is a singleton in its sample. Since a much larger clone is just one base distant, this may be a read error. This chain connects TRBV3-1 to TRBJ2-5, with TRBD2 as a possible D gene (6 bases). The germline gives CDR1 LGHDT, CDR2 YNNKEL (reference sequence). This CDR3 comprises 14 residues. The CDR3 DNA reads TGTGCCAGCAGCCAAGAATTAGCGGTGGAGACCCAGCACTTC. It translates to CASSQELAVETQHF.

This clonotype was seen ten or more times. This chain connects TRBV14 to TRBJ2-4, with D unclear. There are 17 residues in the CDR3. Germline CDR1 reads SGHDN; CDR2 reads FVKESK. V was trimmed by 1 base and J by 0 bases, leaving 13 bases between them. CDR3: CASSQVKGSIAKNIQYF. CDR3 DNA sequence: TGTGCCAGCAGCCAAGTGAAGGGATCCATAGCCAAAAACATTCAGTACTTC. The variable domain in full, completed from reference TRBV14 and TRBJ2-4, reads EAGVTQFPSHSVIEKGQTVTLRCDPISGHDNLYWYRRVMGKEIKFLLHFVKESKQDESGMPNNRFLAERTGGTYSTLKVQPAELEDSGVYFCASSQVKGSIAKNIQYFGAGTRLSVL.

At least ten counts were recorded for this clonotype. This chain joins TRBV10-3 and TRBJ1-1, with D maybe TRBD1 (5 bases). V lost 5 bases to trimming and J lost 5 bases, with 15 bases between them. There are 14 residues in the CDR3. Germline V gene lookup returns CDR1 ENHRY and CDR2 SYGVKD. The CDR3 here is CAISSAGPLTEAFF. CDR3 coding DNA: TGTGCCATCAGTTCCGCGGGGCCCCTGACTGAAGCTTTCTTT.

The table lists this clonotype with many counts. This sequence joins TRBV28 and TRBJ1-6, with TRBD1 matching over 10 bases. J was trimmed by 12 bases and V by 3 bases; bases with no gene match: 8. The V gene's germline CDR1 is MDHEN and CDR2 SYDVKM. The CDR3 runs 15 residues. The CDR3 DNA reads as TGTGCCAGCAGTTTTCAGGGACAGGGGATTCAACCCCTCCACTTT. This codes for CASSFQGQGIQPLHF.

This clonotype came up many times. The chain has TRBV6-2 or TRBV6-3 and TRBJ2-2; no clear D gene. Germline CDR1 reads MNHEY; CDR2 reads SVGEGT. The CDR3 sequence is 16 residues long. Trimming took off 0 bases at V and 1 base at J, with 9 bases between the two ends. The CDR3 loop is CASSYSLTKNTGELFF. Written as DNA, the CDR3 is TGTGCCAGCAGTTACTCCCTCACAAAGAACACCGGGGAGCTGTTTTTT.

The chain couples TRBV7-6 to TRBJ2-7; D may be TRBD2 (5 bases). This CDR3 spans 15 amino acids. V was pared by 1 base and J by 6 bases, with 16 bases between. Germline-derived CDR1 and CDR2 are SGHVS and FNYEAQ. The CDR3 is CASSLDYRESSEQYF. CDR3 sequence (DNA): TGTGCCAGCAGCTTAGACTATAGGGAGAGTAGCGAGCAGTACTTC.

V gene TRBV2 combines with J gene TRBJ2-7; 7 positions match TRBD2. Per germline, CDR1 SNHLY and CDR2 FYNNEI. V trimming: 0 bases; J trimming: 2 bases; junction bases outside the gene matches: 4. The CDR3 sequence is 15 residues long. The CDR3 DNA reads TGTGCCAGCAGTGAAGCACTTGGACTAGCCTACGAGCAGTACTTC. Its translation: CASSEALGLAYEQYF.

This clonotype was counted only a few times. The rearrangement uses TRBV11-2 and TRBJ2-2, with 9 bases that match TRBD2. This CDR3 comprises 16 residues. Germline CDR1 is SGHAT and CDR2 is FQNNGV. V gave up 4 bases and J gave up 2 bases; unmatched junction bases: 5. CDR3 coding DNA: TGTGCCAGCAGCTCTTCTAGCGGGGCTAACACCGGGGAGCTGTTTTTT. Protein: CASSSSSGANTGELFF.

This clonotype was recorded at least ten times. The rearrangement links TRBV5-1 to TRBJ1-5, with D perhaps TRBD1 (5 bases). CDR3 length equals 14 residues. With 0 bases removed from V and 7 bases from J, the gap between germline ends came to 11 bases. Germline V gene lookup returns CDR1 SGHRS and CDR2 YFSETQ. CDR3 DNA: TGCGCCAGCAGCTTGGCAGGGCCCCCCCAGCCCCAGCATTTT. This gives the protein CASSLAGPPQPQHF.

Ten or more counts support this clonotype. V usage is TRBV28 and J usage is TRBJ2-2, with D possibly being TRBD1 (5 bases). V dropped 6 bases and J dropped 5 bases, with 13 bases sitting between them. The CDR3 totals 14 residues. Germline CDR1 is MDHEN and CDR2 is SYDVKM. This CDR3 reads CASRRMGRTGELFF. CDR3 in DNA: TGTGCCAGCAGGAGAATGGGGCGTACCGGGGAGCTGTTTTTT.

This clonotype was seen only a few times. The genes are TRBV14 and TRBJ2-6; D perhaps matches TRBD1 (5 bases). The V end was cut by 2 bases, the J end by 1 base, with 6 bases between. The CDR3 totals 15 residues. Germline V CDR1 and CDR2: SGHDN, FVKESK. DNA of the CDR3: TGTGCCAGCAGCCAATACAGGTCTGGGGCCAACGTCCTGACTTTC. Its translation: CASSQYRSGANVLTF.

The V gene is TRBV19, the J gene TRBJ2-7; 7 nucleotides agree with TRBD1. V was clipped by 7 bases and J by 0 bases; unmatched bases: 9. In germline, CDR1 is LNHDA, CDR2 SQIVND (reference sequence). The CDR3 runs 15 residues. The CDR3 here is CASTDLAGGSYEQYF. The CDR3 DNA reads as TGTGCCAGTACCGATCTGGCAGGGGGCTCCTACGAGCAGTACTTC.

At least ten counts were recorded for this clonotype. V and J are TRBV28 and TRBJ1-2; perhaps TRBD1 as D (6 bases). The CDR3 totals 15 residues. V lost 4 bases and J lost 4, with 16 bases in between. Per germline, CDR1 MDHEN and CDR2 SYDVKM. CDR3 nucleotides: TGTGCCAGCAGTTCATTGACAGGACGGGGCTATGGCTACACCTTC. Translation: CASSSLTGRGYGYTF.

Concerning this clonotype: A much larger clone is a single base away; this may be a read error. This chain connects TRBV6-2 or TRBV6-3 to TRBJ2-5; D gene ambiguous. CDR3 length: 14 residues. Looked up from germline, CDR1 is MNHEY and CDR2 is SVGEGT. V dropped 5 bases and J dropped 3 bases, with 13 bases sitting between them. The DNA of the CDR3 is TGTGCCAGCAGTGCTGACATGCTGAAAGAGACCCAGTACTTC. Translating gives CASSADMLKETQYF.

This clonotype was observed a few times. This rearrangement joins TRBV6-5 to TRBJ1-1; maybe TRBD1 (5 bases). Germline lookup yields CDR1 MNHEY and CDR2 SVGAGI. This CDR3 is 13 amino acids long. V was cut by 4 bases and J by 3 bases, with 9 bases left in between. The DNA for the CDR3 is TGTGCCAGCAGTTCAGACAGATACACTGAAGCTTTCTTT. This codes for CASSSDRYTEAFF.

This clonotype was counted at least ten times. The gene calls are TRBV29-1 and TRBJ2-5, with 8 bases identical to TRBD1. The CDR3 is 12 residues long. Germline CDR1 reads SQVTM; CDR2 reads ANQGSEA. V trimming: 6 bases; J trimming: 5 bases; junction bases outside the gene matches: 5. This CDR3 reads CSVDRGRETQYF. For the CDR3, the DNA is TGCAGCGTCGACAGGGGTCGTGAGACCCAGTACTTC.

This clonotype was seen a few times. This chain connects TRBV19 to TRBJ2-2, with 8 bases fitting TRBD2. This CDR3 comprises 16 residues. V gave up 3 bases and J gave up 3 bases; unmatched junction bases: 6. Per germline, CDR1 LNHDA and CDR2 SQIVND (reference sequence). DNA for the CDR3: TGTGCCAGTAGTATTTTAAGCGGGAGCGACACCGGGGAGCTGTTTTTT. Its protein is CASSILSGSDTGELFF. Together with reference TRBV19 and TRBJ2-2, the CDR3 gives the full variable domain: DGGITQSPKYLFRKEGQNVTLSCEQNLNHDAMYWYRQDPGQGLRLIYYSQIVNDFQKGDIAEGYSVSREKKESFPLTVTSAQKNPTAFYLCASSILSGSDTGELFFGEGSRLTVL.

This clonotype was counted between two and nine times. This chain joins TRBV19 and TRBJ2-7, with TRBD2 matching over 11 bases. V trimming: 2 bases; J trimming: 2 bases; junction bases outside the gene matches: 14. In germline, CDR1 is LNHDA, CDR2 SQIVND (reference sequence). The CDR3 totals 19 residues. The DNA of the CDR3 is TGTGCCAGTAGTATACGGCCCGGGACTAGCGGAACTCCCCCCTACGAGCAGTACTTC. It is translated as CASSIRPGTSGTPPYEQYF. Full variable domain (outside the CDR3, taken from reference TRBV19 and TRBJ2-7): DGGITQSPKYLFRKEGQNVTLSCEQNLNHDAMYWYRQDPGQGLRLIYYSQIVNDFQKGDIAEGYSVSREKKESFPLTVTSAQKNPTAFYLCASSIRPGTSGTPPYEQYFGPGTRLTVT.

On this clonotype itself: A much bigger clone sits one base away, suggesting this may be a read error. This CDR3 fails to terminate in the conserved phenylalanine or tryptophan, so it likely reflects a read error. V and J are TRBV19 and TRBJ1-2; TRBD1 agrees at 9 bases. CDR1 and CDR2 from the germline V gene are LNHDA and SQIVND (reference sequence). The CDR3 spans 13 residues. Unmatched junction bases numbered 4, after V lost 4 bases and J lost 7 bases. The CDR3 DNA is TGTGCCAGTAGTAGGGACAGGGATGGTGGCTACACCCTC. It translates to CASSRDRDGGYTL.

There are many counts of this clonotype. The rearrangement joins TRBV5-1 to TRBJ2-7; the match to TRBD2 covers 8 bases. The germline CDR1 and CDR2 sequences are SGHRS and YFSETQ. J gave up 7 bases and V 0 bases, and 6 bases lay outside the gene matches. CDR3 length: 14 amino acids. For the CDR3, the DNA is TGCGCCAGCAGCTTGGCAGCGGGAGTAGTAGAGCAGTACTTC. Amino acid sequence: CASSLAAGVVEQYF.

For this clonotype: Compared with germline, one end of the junction differs, possibly owing to a read error. The genes are TRBV6-1 and TRBJ2-5; D might be TRBD1 (5 bases). The germline CDR1 and CDR2 sequences are MNHNS and SASEGT. CDR3 length: 12 residues. The CDR3 loop reads CDPRASKETQYF. The CDR3 DNA follows: TGCGACCCCAGGGCAAGCAAAGAGACCCAGTACTTC.

This clonotype was counted between two and nine times. This sequence joins TRBV12-3 or TRBV12-4 and TRBJ1-5; D is undetermined. The V gene lost 3 bases and the J gene lost 7 bases, with 10 bases spanning the gap. The CDR3 loop spans 13 amino acids. The CDR3 spells CASSFHIDQPQHF. The CDR3 DNA is TGTGCCAGCAGTTTTCACATCGACCAGCCCCAGCATTTT.

This clonotype came up a few times. A read error may explain this, as a much larger clone is one base away. No conserved phenylalanine or tryptophan is present at the end of the CDR3, so a read error is the likely explanation. The rearrangement joins TRBV11-3 to TRBJ2-5; possibly TRBD1 or TRBD2 for D (5 bases each). The V gene lost 7 bases and the J gene lost 4 bases, with 16 bases spanning the gap. The CDR3 totals 14 residues. The germline V gene encodes CDR1 SGHNT and CDR2 YENEEA. The CDR3 nucleotides are TGTGCCAGCAAAGTTTCGAGGGGCGCAGAGACCCAGTACTCC. Translated: CASKVSRGAETQYS.

The chain recombines TRBV7-9 with TRBJ2-2; D is perhaps TRBD1 or TRBD2 (5 bases each). Trimming took 5 bases from V and 3 from J, leaving 16 bases between them. The CDR3 runs 16 residues. The germline V gene encodes CDR1 SEHNR and CDR2 FQNEAQ (reference sequence). CDR3 in amino acids: CASSGAGRDHTGELFF. DNA for the CDR3: TGTGCCAGCAGCGGCGCGGGCAGGGATCACACCGGGGAGCTGTTTTTT.

This clonotype was found many times. The chain links TRBV28 to TRBJ1-2; perhaps TRBD1 as D (5 bases). CDR1 and CDR2 from the germline V gene are MDHEN and SYDVKM. With 0 bases removed from V and 5 bases from J, the gap between germline ends came to 13 bases. This CDR3 is 15 amino acids long. The DNA for the CDR3 is TGTGCCAGCAGTTTATGGGGGACGGATGGATATGGCTACACCTTC. Translation gives CASSLWGTDGYGYTF.

This clonotype was seen a handful of times. The rearrangement joins TRBV5-6 to TRBJ2-7; D remains unclear. The CDR3 runs to 12 residues. V was trimmed by 4 bases and J by 7 bases, leaving 12 bases between them. Germline CDR1 and CDR2: SGHDT and YYEEEE. This CDR3 reads CASSPNSEEQYF. Written as DNA, the CDR3 is TGTGCCAGCAGCCCTAACTCTGAGGAGCAGTACTTC.

This clonotype was detected many times. The CDR3: CASSSLTGAGETQYF. The CDR3 DNA sequence: TGTGCCAGCAGCTCTTTAACAGGGGCGGGGGAGACCCAGTACTTC. The chain recombines TRBV11-2 with TRBJ2-5; D may be TRBD1 (7 bases). Trimming removed 4 bases at V and 5 bases at J, with 17 bases between. The germline gives CDR1 SGHAT, CDR2 FQNNGV. The CDR3 contains 15 residues.

This clonotype appeared many times. This chain connects TRBV24-1 to TRBJ2-6; unclear D gene. The germline V and J ends were trimmed by 3 bases and 4 bases, with 6 bases remaining between them. From germline, CDR1 is KGHDR and CDR2 SFDVKD. CDR3 length: 14 residues. The CDR3 DNA follows: TGTGCCACCAGTGATAAACCCGGGGCCAACGTCCTGACTTTC. Translated: CATSDKPGANVLTF.

Concerning this clonotype: It may be a read error: a sequence one base away is much more abundant. This chain's CDR3 is CASSLVGTGYTEVFF. The CDR3 bases are TGTGCCAGCAGTTTGGTAGGGACAGGGTACACTGAAGTTTTCTTT. This chain uses TRBV28 with TRBJ1-1, with 9 bases matching TRBD1. Per germline, CDR1 MDHEN and CDR2 SYDVKM. The CDR3 consists of 15 residues.